This TCR beta chain came from a study of blood T cell repertoires in COVID-19. Study overall: Both acute and convalescent COVID-19 samples were obtained from the United States, Italy and Spain. Nucleic acid was either cDNA or gDNA, and it came from T cells, B-cell-depleted T cells, or PBMCs.

With V trimmed by 2 bases and J by 7 bases, 25 bases remained unmatched. The CDR3 is 21 amino acids. Repertoires were generated with immunoSEQ multiplex PCR, while TCRdb's copy carries only in-frame clones and drops some. The sample shows 150,000 to 200,000 clones, around 85% of them seen only once. Sequenced input: peripheral blood. The receptor comes from a human donor in a cohort sampled during active COVID-19. This chain links TRBV23-1 with TRBJ2-1, with 8 positions matching TRBD2. TRBV23-1 is recorded as an ORF, its role being uncertain. CDR3 nucleotide sequence: TGCGCCAGCAGTCAACCCCGACTAGCGCTTAACCGGAGGCCTGCTTGGAATGAGCAGTTCTTC. Translation gives CASSQPRLALNRRPAWNEQFF.